The 29 T cell receptor beta chains presented below share a single source sample, sequenced in a study of T cells in Graves' hyperthyroidism and ophthalmopathy. The TCR beta CDR3 regions underwent amplification using RNA transcripts as the source. HTBI primers were the set used in a first-round RT-PCR of the TCR CDR3. TCRdb re-derived calls from the multiplex PCR reads in MiXCR, one entry per CDR3 protein. The sample yields about 520,000 distinct CDR3 sequences, approximately 25% seen once. Sequenced material: blood. The receptors stem from a woman aged 25 to 45 with Graves' ophthalmopathy.

The chain employs TRBV7-2 and TRBJ2-4, with D perhaps being TRBD1 or TRBD2 (5 bases each). V was clipped by 1 base and J by 4 bases, with 14 bases between them. The CDR3 runs to 16 residues. The germline V gene has CDR1 SGHTA and CDR2 FQGNSA. The CDR3 protein is CASSLGRGQEKNIQYF. The CDR3 DNA follows: TGTGCCAGCAGCTTAGGCCGGGGCCAGGAAAAAAACATTCAGTACTTC.

This clonotype was observed at least ten times. CDR3 coding DNA: TGCAGCGTTGCTGGCGGGGTAAGCTCCTACGAGCAGTACTTC. It codes for CSVAGGVSSYEQYF. V is TRBV29-1 and J is TRBJ2-7; TRBD2 might be the D (6 bases). V was clipped by 4 bases and J by 0 bases, with 13 bases between them. This CDR3 comprises 14 residues. Germline loops: CDR1 SQVTM, CDR2 ANQGSEA.

The V call is TRBV11-2, the J call TRBJ2-7, with D hard to call. This CDR3 is 16 amino acids long. Per the germline V gene, CDR1 is SGHAT and CDR2 is FQNNGV. V lost 2 bases and J 4 bases, leaving 18 bases between the germline ends. CDR3 amino acids: CASSLNNPDEPYEQYF. The DNA of the CDR3 is TGTGCCAGCAGCTTAAACAACCCCGACGAGCCTTACGAGCAGTACTTC. Full variable domain (remainder filled in from reference TRBV11-2 and TRBJ2-7): EAGVAQSPRYKIIEKRQSVAFWCNPISGHATLYWYQQILGQGPKLLIQFQNNGVVDDSQLPKDRFSAERLKGVDSTLKIQPAKLEDSAVYLCASSLNNPDEPYEQYFGPGTRLTVT.

The chain's CDR3 is CASSFVGGGYTEAFF. The DNA for the CDR3 is TGTGCCAGCAGCTTTGTAGGGGGCGGGTACACTGAAGCTTTCTTT. The V call is TRBV7-9, the J call TRBJ1-1; 7 bases are a match to TRBD1. The J segment lost 3 bases and the V segment lost 3 bases, leaving 7 bases of the junction unmatched. The CDR3 length is 15 residues. The germline CDR1 and CDR2 sequences are SEHNR and FQNEAQ (reference sequence).

The V and J genes are TRBV28 and TRBJ1-2; TRBD1 agrees at 8 bases. Per germline, CDR1 MDHEN and CDR2 SYDVKM. J gave up 7 bases and V 7 bases, and 5 bases lay outside the gene matches. This CDR3 spans 12 amino acids. The CDR3 region is CASKTGDGGYTF. The DNA of the CDR3 is TGTGCCAGCAAGACAGGGGATGGTGGCTACACCTTC.

J is TRBJ1-6 and V is TRBV4-1, with a possible D match to TRBD1 (5 bases). Germline assignment: CDR1 MGHRA and CDR2 YSYEKL. The V gene lost 2 bases and the J gene lost 9 bases, with 17 bases spanning the gap. The CDR3 spans 16 residues. Here the CDR3 reads CASSQRHGGVTSPLHF. CDR3 nucleotide sequence: TGCGCCAGCAGCCAAAGGCACGGAGGGGTGACTTCACCCCTCCACTTT.

This clonotype showed up just a few times. The chain joins TRBV4-2 to TRBJ2-2; D is perhaps TRBD2 (5 bases). Germline-derived CDR1 and CDR2 are LGHNA and YNFKEQ. The CDR3 length is 13 residues. Trimming shortened V by 1 base and J by 12 bases, and 12 bases separated the two germline ends. The DNA for the CDR3 is TGTGCCAGCAGCCAAGTGACGGGAATTCAGCTGTTTTTT. It encodes CASSQVTGIQLFF.

The chain has TRBV20-1 and TRBJ2-7; 9 bases line up with TRBD1. Trimming removed 6 bases from V and 7 bases from J; junction bases left unmatched: 16. The length of the CDR3 is 15 residues. The germline V gene has CDR1 DFQATT and CDR2 SNEGSKA (reference sequence). The CDR3 nucleotides are TGCAGTGCCCGACCCGCGGACAGGGGTGGAAATGAGCAGTACTTC. It yields the protein CSARPADRGGNEQYF.

V is TRBV30 and J is TRBJ2-5, with no clear D. CDR1 and CDR2 from the germline V gene are GTSNPN and SVGIG (reference sequence). The ends were cut back, 3 bases at V and 3 bases at J, with 8 bases in the middle. This CDR3 region has 12 residues. CDR3 nucleotides: TGTGCCTGGAGCGGCCTCAAAGAGACCCAGTACTTC. Its protein product is CAWSGLKETQYF.

This clonotype was counted ten times or more. The chain joins TRBV12-5 to TRBJ1-1; D call uncertain. This CDR3 spans 14 amino acids. Trimming shortened V by 1 base and J by 1 base, and 7 bases separated the two germline ends. Germline CDR1 and CDR2: LGHNT and FRNRAP. For the CDR3, the DNA is TGTGCTAGTGGTTTGGGACCGTCGAACACTGAAGCTTTCTTT. As protein: CASGLGPSNTEAFF.

This clonotype has ten or more counts. The J gene is TRBJ1-2, the V gene TRBV6-5; D ambiguous. CDR1 is MNHEY and CDR2 is SVGAGI in the germline V gene. V was cut by 3 bases and J by 8 bases, with 22 bases left in between. The CDR3 runs to 16 residues. The CDR3 is CASSYLDAADGVGYTF. In DNA form, the CDR3 reads TGTGCCAGCAGTTATTTAGATGCGGCCGACGGGGTGGGCTACACCTTC.

This clonotype occurred many times. The rearrangement joins TRBV4-3 to TRBJ1-2, with D possibly being TRBD1 (5 bases). The V end was cut by 0 bases, the J end by 2 bases, with 7 bases between. CDR1 is LGHNA and CDR2 is YSLEER in the germline V gene. The CDR3 loop spans 14 amino acids. CDR3 DNA sequence: TGCGCCAGCAGCCAAGATCAGGGAAACTATGGCTACACCTTC. Translation: CASSQDQGNYGYTF.

This clonotype appeared many times. The chain joins TRBV10-3 to TRBJ2-7; TRBD1 or TRBD2 may be the D gene (6 bases each). The length of the CDR3 is 15 residues. Germline lookup yields CDR1 ENHRY and CDR2 SYGVKD. With 7 bases removed from V and 6 bases from J, the gap between germline ends came to 22 bases. The CDR3 is CAITDRARGGGEQYF. The DNA of the CDR3 is TGTGCCATCACCGACAGAGCCAGAGGAGGGGGCGAGCAGTACTTC.

This clonotype has ten or more counts. This chain connects TRBV20-1 to TRBJ1-5; TRBD1 is a possible D gene (6 bases). V was pared by 2 bases and J by 7 bases, with 30 bases between. The length of the CDR3 is 19 residues. Germline CDR1 and CDR2: DFQATT and SNEGSKA (reference sequence). CDR3 residues: CSARNPMGTRDDGEQPQHF. CDR3 sequence (DNA): TGCAGTGCTAGAAACCCCATGGGGACAAGGGACGACGGGGAACAGCCCCAGCATTTT.

This clonotype was observed many times. V gene TRBV5-1 combines with J gene TRBJ1-1, with D uncertain. V lost 0 bases and J 3 bases, leaving 9 bases between the germline ends. Germline CDR1 reads SGHRS; CDR2 reads YFSETQ. CDR3 size: 14 residues. Written as DNA, the CDR3 is TGCGCCAGCAGCTTGGCCGTTGGGGACACTGAAGCTTTCTTT. Translated: CASSLAVGDTEAFF. Full variable domain (rest looked up from reference TRBV5-1 and TRBJ1-1): KAGVTQTPRYLIKTRGQQVTLSCSPISGHRSVSWYQQTPGQGLQFLFEYFSETQRNKGNFPGRFSGRQFSNSRSEMNVSTLELGDSALYLCASSLAVGDTEAFFGQGTRLTVV.

Only a few counts were recorded for this clonotype. The chain combines TRBV30 with TRBJ1-2; 8 nucleotides match TRBD1. Germline CDR1 GTSNPN, CDR2 SVGIG (reference sequence). The V gene end was trimmed by 0 bases and the J gene end by 6 bases; junction bases not matched to a gene: 6. There are 14 residues in the CDR3. The DNA for the CDR3 is TGTGCCTGGAGTGTAAACAGGGGGGGGGATGGCTACACCTTC. Its translation is CAWSVNRGGDGYTF.

V gene TRBV12-3 or TRBV12-4 combines with J gene TRBJ2-5, with 7 bases identical to TRBD1. J was trimmed by 5 bases and V by 3 bases; bases with no gene match: 6. The CDR3 sequence is 14 residues long. The CDR3 DNA reads as TGTGCCAGCAGTTTGGCAGGGGGTAAGGAGACCCAGTACTTC. Its translation: CASSLAGGKETQYF.

This clonotype came up many times. The CDR3 is CASSPRLGQGPYEQYF. CDR3 DNA: TGTGCCAGCAGCCCCAGGTTAGGACAGGGGCCCTACGAGCAGTACTTC. This rearrangement joins TRBV6-1 to TRBJ2-7; the match to TRBD1 covers 9 bases. Per the germline V gene, CDR1 is MNHNS and CDR2 is SASEGT. Trimming took 6 bases from V and 2 from J; bases not matched to a gene: 11. The CDR3 has 16 residues.

This clonotype was seen repeatedly, ten times or more. The rearrangement uses TRBV6-2 or TRBV6-3 and TRBJ2-5; D not resolved. This CDR3 has 12 residues. Looked up from germline, CDR1 is MNHEY and CDR2 is SVGEGT. V was cut by 6 bases and J by 4 bases, with 9 bases left in between. The CDR3 spells CASSFPLETQYF. DNA for the CDR3: TGTGCCAGCAGCTTCCCTTTAGAGACCCAGTACTTC.

This clonotype was seen at least ten times. The J gene is TRBJ2-5, the V gene TRBV5-1, with TRBD1 as a possible D gene (5 bases). Trimming pared 0 bases from V and 5 bases from J, leaving 11 bases between. Germline V lookup: CDR1 SGHRS, CDR2 YFSETQ. The CDR3 spans 14 residues. In DNA form, the CDR3 reads TGCGCCAGCAGCTTGGTTGACCAGGGCGAGACCCAGTACTTC. Its protein product is CASSLVDQGETQYF.

This clonotype has at least ten counts. The chain joins TRBV19 to TRBJ1-5; 7 nucleotides agree with TRBD1. The J segment lost 7 bases and the V segment lost 4 bases, leaving 13 bases of the junction unmatched. CDR3 length: 16 residues. Germline lookup yields CDR1 LNHDA and CDR2 SQIVND (reference sequence). CDR3 coding DNA: TGTGCCAGTAGTACCTCACAGGGGATTGGGTCGCAGCCCCAGCATTTT. This gives the protein CASSTSQGIGSQPQHF.

This clonotype was found a few times. The J gene is TRBJ2-5, the V gene TRBV6-5, with TRBD2 matching over 9 bases. The CDR3 covers 17 residues. Germline CDR1 and CDR2: MNHEY and SVGAGI. The V and J ends lost 0 bases and 3 bases, in that order; junction bases with no gene match: 8. CDR3 in amino acids: CASSYSTASGDKETQYF. The DNA of the CDR3 is TGTGCCAGCAGTTACTCGACCGCTAGCGGGGACAAAGAGACCCAGTACTTC.

The V and J genes are TRBV24-1 and TRBJ2-7, with D perhaps matching TRBD1 (6 bases). CDR1 is KGHDR and CDR2 is SFDVKD in the germline V gene. The CDR3 consists of 16 residues. Trimming pared 10 bases from V and 1 base from J, leaving 22 bases between. DNA of the CDR3: TGTGCCACTAAAGGGGACACTGATGCGAGTTCCTACGAGCAGTACTTC. Protein: CATKGDTDASSYEQYF.

This clonotype was counted ten times or more. The chain employs TRBV18 and TRBJ1-2; 8 bases match TRBD1. V was clipped by 2 bases and J by 7 bases; unmatched bases: 3. The CDR3 contains 13 residues. Looked up from germline, CDR1 is KGHSH and CDR2 is LQKENI. The CDR3 coding sequence is TGTGCCAGCTCACCAGACGGACAGGGTGGCTACACCTTC. Protein product: CASSPDGQGGYTF.

Worth noting for this clonotype: A read error may explain this, as a much larger clone is one base away. The rearrangement joins TRBV20-1 to TRBJ1-1, with D unresolved. Germline assignment: CDR1 DFQATT and CDR2 SNEGSKA (reference sequence). This CDR3 has 13 residues. CDR3 sequence (DNA): TGCAGTGCTAGAGAGGTGGGAAGAGCTGAATCTTTCTTT. It is translated as CSAREVGRAESFF.

This clonotype came up many times. The CDR3 region is CASSEARLAGGRVETQYF. The CDR3 DNA follows: TGTGCCAGCAGTGAAGCGCGGCTAGCGGGGGGGCGGGTAGAGACCCAGTACTTC. The chain uses TRBV6-1 and TRBJ2-5; 12 bases agree with TRBD2. This CDR3 is built from 18 residues. Germline loops: CDR1 MNHNS, CDR2 SASEGT. With 0 bases clipped from V and 4 bases from J, the junction kept 9 bases outside the gene matches.

This clonotype was observed at least ten times. The chain has TRBV7-3 and TRBJ2-2; TRBD1 might be the D (6 bases). Germline V CDR1 and CDR2: SGHTA, FQGTGA. Trimming cost V 5 bases and J 4 bases, with 11 bases left between them. There are 14 residues in the CDR3. The chain's CDR3 is CASSPQQGTGELFF. CDR3 coding DNA: TGTGCCAGCAGCCCCCAACAGGGCACCGGGGAGCTGTTTTTT.

This clonotype was picked up many times. This sequence joins TRBV28 and TRBJ1-5; TRBD1 matches at 11 bases. Germline V gene sequence: CDR1 MDHEN, CDR2 SYDVKM. The CDR3 is 13 amino acids. Losses at the gene ends were 6 bases for V and 9 bases for J; bases not matched to a gene: 4. CDR3 nucleotide sequence: TGTGCCAGCAGGGGGACAGGGGGACGGCCCCAGCATTTT. This gives the protein CASRGTGGRPQHF.

This clonotype was seen at least ten times. The chain employs TRBV6-2 or TRBV6-3 and TRBJ1-1; 12 nucleotides align to TRBD1. The length of the CDR3 is 17 residues. J was trimmed by 1 base and V by 6 bases; bases with no gene match: 9. Germline V gene data show CDR1 as MNHEY and CDR2 as SVGEGT. DNA for the CDR3: TGTGCCAGCAGGGGGGGACAGGGGGCTCAGACGAACACTGAAGCTTTCTTT. Translated, it gives CASRGGQGAQTNTEAFF.